The sequence of this T cell receptor (beta chain) was determined in a study of blood T cell repertoires in COVID-19. Study context: Spain, Italy and the United States supplied samples that represented acute and convalescent COVID-19. The cDNA or gDNA used as material had been derived from T cells, B-cell-depleted T cells, or PBMCs.

V was clipped by 5 bases and J by 11 bases, with 15 bases between them. Germline V gene data show CDR1 as MNHNS and CDR2 as SASEGT. The CDR3 spans 12 residues. In the original workflow: Estimation of nucleated cell counts relied on the amplification of reference gene primers. Libraries were prepared by immunoSEQ multiplex PCR; TCRdb keeps only in-frame clonotypes and omits some of them. V and J calls and clone size follow that table, whereas D and trimming were derived from the DNA. The sample consists of over 45,000 clones, 60% to 85% of them appearing once. V usage is TRBV6-1 and J usage is TRBJ2-5, with D perhaps matching TRBD1 (6 bases). The receptor was isolated from a man in his forties or fifties with active or convalescent COVID-19. The sequenced sample was peripheral blood. The DNA for the CDR3 is TGTGCCAGCAGTACAGGGAACACGTATCAGTACTTC. This encodes CASSTGNTYQYF.